The clone carrying this T cell receptor (beta chain) was observed a few times. These data belong to a study of T cells in Graves' hyperthyroidism and ophthalmopathy. What was amplified from RNA transcripts were TCR beta CDR3 regions. An initial round of RT-PCR targeting the TCR CDR3 relied on the HTBI primer set. Via MiXCR, TCRdb re-called the multiplex PCR reads, giving one row per CDR3 protein. Among approximately 640,000 distinct CDR3 sequences listed, roughly 17% were seen once. Germline assignment: CDR1 MGHDK and CDR2 SYGVNS. Deletions cut 0 bases from V and 3 bases from J, with 13 bases between. The CDR3 contains 16 residues.

Sequencing was carried out using blood. The sequence was obtained from a middle-aged man with Graves' hyperthyroidism. The chain recombines TRBV25-1 with TRBJ2-3, with D perhaps matching TRBD2 (5 bases). CDR3 residues: CASSEYRADLTDTQYF. CDR3 coding DNA: TGTGCCAGCAGTGAATATCGAGCGGACCTGACAGATACGCAGTATTTT.